This T cell receptor beta chain was recorded in a study of shared clonotypes between healthy human individuals. Study findings and constraints: Owing to a small donor count, the genetic and exposure-history diversity represented was limited. Shared clonotypes across all four donors exceeded non-shared ones in generation probability.

The table lists this clone with a few counts. Its antigen is unidentified. The CDR3 totals 13 residues. CDR1 is MDHEN and CDR2 is SYDVKM in the germline V gene. V was trimmed by 4 bases and J by 3 bases, leaving 7 bases between them. Terminally differentiated effector memory CD45RA+ cells were excluded by CCR7 positive selection of CD45RO-negative cells. Replicate PCRs for sorted subsets used 200 to 250 ng DNA; this equaled around 28,000 T cell genomes. Clones were sequenced by immunoSEQ multiplex PCR, and TCRdb holds only the in-frame ones, with some missing. The sample contains roughly 2,000,000 clones, about 94% of which appear only once.

This clonotype was sampled from a man younger than 35 in good health. Some clones in this sample may be carry-over from other donors' samples. The sample taken for sequencing was naive CD8+ T cells from PBMCs. The chain carries TRBV28 and TRBJ1-5; a possible D gene is TRBD1 (5 bases). The CDR3 DNA reads as TGTGCCAGCAGTTCGACAGTCAATCAGCCCCAGCATTTT. Its translation: CASSSTVNQPQHF.